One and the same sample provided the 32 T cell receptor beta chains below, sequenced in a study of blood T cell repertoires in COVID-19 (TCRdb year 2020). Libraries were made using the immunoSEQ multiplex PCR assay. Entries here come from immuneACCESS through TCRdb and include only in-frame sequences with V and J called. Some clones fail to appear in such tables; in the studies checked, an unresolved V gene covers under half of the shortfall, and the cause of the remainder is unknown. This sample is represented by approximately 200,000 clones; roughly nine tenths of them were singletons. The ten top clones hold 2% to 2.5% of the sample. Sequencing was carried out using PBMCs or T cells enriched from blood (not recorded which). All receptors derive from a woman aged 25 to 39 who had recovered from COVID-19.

CDR3 sequence: CATTPGQVDYNSPLHF. The DNA of the CDR3 is TGTGCCACCACCCCGGGACAGGTCGATTATAATTCACCCCTCCACTTT. The chain links TRBV10-3 to TRBJ1-6, with 8 bases matching TRBD1. Germline values: CDR1 ENHRY, CDR2 SYGVKD. The CDR3 totals 16 residues. V gave up 10 bases and J gave up 4 bases; unmatched junction bases: 12.

The CDR3 nucleotides read TGTGCCAGCAGCCACCGTAGGGGGACAGGGCGCGAGGATGAGCAGTTCTTC. It translates to CASSHRRGTGREDEQFF. The chain couples TRBV7-9 to TRBJ2-1; 9 bases are shared with TRBD1. CDR1 and CDR2 (germline): SEHNR, FQNEAQ (reference sequence). CDR3 length: 17 amino acids. With 5 bases clipped from V and 8 bases from J, the junction kept 16 bases outside the gene matches.

The CDR3 nucleotides are TGCAGCGTTGACGGAGGGGGGGATACTGAAGCTTTCTTT. Its translation is CSVDGGGDTEAFF. The genes are TRBV29-1 and TRBJ1-1; possible D gene TRBD1, 6 bases. CDR1 and CDR2 from the germline V gene are SQVTM and ANQGSEA. The length of the CDR3 is 13 residues. Trimming removed 3 bases from V and 5 bases from J, with 13 bases in between.

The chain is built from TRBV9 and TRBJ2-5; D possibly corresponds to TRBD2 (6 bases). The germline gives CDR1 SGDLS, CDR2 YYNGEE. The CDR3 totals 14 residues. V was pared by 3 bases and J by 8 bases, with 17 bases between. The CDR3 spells CASSADGEVGTQYF. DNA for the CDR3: TGTGCCAGCAGCGCGGACGGGGAGGTTGGAACCCAGTACTTC.

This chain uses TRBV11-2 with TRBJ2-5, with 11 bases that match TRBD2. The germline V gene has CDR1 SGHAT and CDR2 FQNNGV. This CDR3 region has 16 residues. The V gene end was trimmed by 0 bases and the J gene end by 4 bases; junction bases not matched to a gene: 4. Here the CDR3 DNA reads TGTGCCAGCAGCTTAGATAGGCTAGCGGGAGGAGAGACCCAGTACTTC. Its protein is CASSLDRLAGGETQYF.

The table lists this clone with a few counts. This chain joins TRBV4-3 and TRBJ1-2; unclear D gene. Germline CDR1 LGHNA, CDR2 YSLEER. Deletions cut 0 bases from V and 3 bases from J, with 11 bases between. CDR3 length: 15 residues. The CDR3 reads CASSQDREGDYGYTF. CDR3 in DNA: TGCGCCAGCAGCCAAGATCGAGAAGGAGACTATGGCTACACCTTC.

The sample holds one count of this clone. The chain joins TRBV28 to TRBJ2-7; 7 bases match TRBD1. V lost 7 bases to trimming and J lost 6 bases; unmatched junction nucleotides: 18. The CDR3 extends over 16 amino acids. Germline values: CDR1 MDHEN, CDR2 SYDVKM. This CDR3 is CASNSQGDREGGEQYF. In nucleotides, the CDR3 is TGTGCCAGCAACTCTCAGGGAGACAGGGAAGGAGGCGAGCAGTACTTC.

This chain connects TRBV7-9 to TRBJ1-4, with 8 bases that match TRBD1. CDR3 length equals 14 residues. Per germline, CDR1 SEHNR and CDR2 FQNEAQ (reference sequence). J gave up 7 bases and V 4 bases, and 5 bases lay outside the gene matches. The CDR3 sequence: CASSSTGAGEKLFF. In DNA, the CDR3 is TGTGCCAGCAGCTCGACAGGGGCCGGTGAAAAACTGTTTTTT.

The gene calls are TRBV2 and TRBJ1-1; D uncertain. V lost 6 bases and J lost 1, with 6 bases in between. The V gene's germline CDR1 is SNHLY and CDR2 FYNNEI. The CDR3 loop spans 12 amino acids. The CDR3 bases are TGTGCCAGCAGGGGCTGGAACACTGAAGCTTTCTTT. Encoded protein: CASRGWNTEAFF.

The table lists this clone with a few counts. The CDR3 sequence is CASSVVQGDMNTEAFF. CDR3 nucleotides: TGTGCCAGCAGTGTGGTCCAGGGGGACATGAACACTGAAGCTTTCTTT. The V gene is TRBV6-1, the J gene TRBJ1-1, with 7 bases fitting TRBD1. The germline CDR1 and CDR2 sequences are MNHNS and SASEGT. The CDR3 contains 16 residues. The ends lost 4 bases at V and 0 bases at J; junction bases unmatched: 8.

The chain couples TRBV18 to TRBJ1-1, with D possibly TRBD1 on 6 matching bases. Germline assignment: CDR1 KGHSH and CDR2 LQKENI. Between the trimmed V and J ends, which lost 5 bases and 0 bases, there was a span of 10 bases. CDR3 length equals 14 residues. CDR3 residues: CASSSGTLNTEAFF. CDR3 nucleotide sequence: TGTGCCAGCTCATCCGGGACATTGAACACTGAAGCTTTCTTT.

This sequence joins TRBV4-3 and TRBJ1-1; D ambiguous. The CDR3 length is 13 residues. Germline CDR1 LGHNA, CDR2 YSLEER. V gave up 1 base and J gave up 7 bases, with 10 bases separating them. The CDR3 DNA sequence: TGCGCCAGCAGCCAAGTAATGCGAGTTGAAGCTTTCTTT. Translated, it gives CASSQVMRVEAFF.

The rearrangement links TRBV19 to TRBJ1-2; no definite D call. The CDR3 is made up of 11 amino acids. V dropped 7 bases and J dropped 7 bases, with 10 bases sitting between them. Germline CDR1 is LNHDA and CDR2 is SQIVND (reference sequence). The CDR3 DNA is TGTGCCAGTAAGAGCGGGCGTGGCTACACCTTC. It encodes CASKSGRGYTF.

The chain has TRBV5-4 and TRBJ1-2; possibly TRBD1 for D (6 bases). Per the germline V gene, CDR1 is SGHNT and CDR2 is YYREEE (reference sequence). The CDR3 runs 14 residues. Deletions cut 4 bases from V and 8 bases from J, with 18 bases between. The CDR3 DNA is TGTGCCAGCAGCCCCAGTCAGGGGCGGTTGGGCTACACCTTC. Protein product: CASSPSQGRLGYTF.

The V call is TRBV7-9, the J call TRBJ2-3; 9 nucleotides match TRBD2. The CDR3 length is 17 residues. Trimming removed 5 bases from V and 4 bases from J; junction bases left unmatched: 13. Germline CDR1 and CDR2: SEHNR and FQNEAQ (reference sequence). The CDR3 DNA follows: TGTGCCAGCAGCCTAACGTCGATGTTAGCGGGAGCAGATACGCAGTATTTT. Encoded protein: CASSLTSMLAGADTQYF.

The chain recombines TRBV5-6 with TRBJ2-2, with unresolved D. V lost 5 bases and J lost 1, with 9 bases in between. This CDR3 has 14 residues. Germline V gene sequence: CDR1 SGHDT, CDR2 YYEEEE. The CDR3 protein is CASRRSGNTGELFF. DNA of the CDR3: TGTGCCAGCAGACGTAGTGGGAACACCGGGGAGCTGTTTTTT.

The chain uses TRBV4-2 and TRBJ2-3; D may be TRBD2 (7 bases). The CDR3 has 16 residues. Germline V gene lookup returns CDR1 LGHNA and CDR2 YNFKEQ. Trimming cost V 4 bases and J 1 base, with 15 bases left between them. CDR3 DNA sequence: TGTGCCAGCAGCCCGGGGGGCGGGTTCGGCACAGATACGCAGTATTTT. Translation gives CASSPGGGFGTDTQYF.

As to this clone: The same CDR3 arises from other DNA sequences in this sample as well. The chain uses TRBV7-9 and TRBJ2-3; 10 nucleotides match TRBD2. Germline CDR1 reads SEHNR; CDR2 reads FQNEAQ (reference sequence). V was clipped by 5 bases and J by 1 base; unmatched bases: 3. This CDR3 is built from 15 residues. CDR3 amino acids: CASSLGTSGTDTQYF. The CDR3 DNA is TGTGCCAGCAGCCTCGGGACTAGCGGCACAGATACGCAGTATTTT.

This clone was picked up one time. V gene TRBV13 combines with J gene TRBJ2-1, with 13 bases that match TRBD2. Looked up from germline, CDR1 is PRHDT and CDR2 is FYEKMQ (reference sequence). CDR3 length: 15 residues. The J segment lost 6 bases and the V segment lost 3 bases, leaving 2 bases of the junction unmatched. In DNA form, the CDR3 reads TGTGCCAGCAGCTTCACTAGCGGGGGGGTCAATGAGCAGTTCTTC. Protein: CASSFTSGGVNEQFF.

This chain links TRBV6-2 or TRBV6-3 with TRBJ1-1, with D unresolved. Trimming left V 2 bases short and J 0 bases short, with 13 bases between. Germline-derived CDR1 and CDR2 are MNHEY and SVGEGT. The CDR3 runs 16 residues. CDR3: CASSYRGEGLNTEAFF. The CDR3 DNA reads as TGTGCCAGCAGTTACCGGGGAGAAGGATTGAACACTGAAGCTTTCTTT.

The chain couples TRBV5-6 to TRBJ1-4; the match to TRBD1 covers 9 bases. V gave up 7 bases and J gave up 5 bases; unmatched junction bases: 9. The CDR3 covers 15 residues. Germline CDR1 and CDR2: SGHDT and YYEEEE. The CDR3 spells CASGESGTGNEKLFF. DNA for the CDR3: TGTGCCAGCGGCGAGTCCGGGACAGGGAATGAAAAACTGTTTTTT.

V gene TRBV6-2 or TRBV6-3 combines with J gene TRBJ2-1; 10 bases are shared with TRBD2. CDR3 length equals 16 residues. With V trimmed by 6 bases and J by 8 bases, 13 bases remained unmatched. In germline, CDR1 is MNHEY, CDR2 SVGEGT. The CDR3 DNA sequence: TGTGCCAGCAGCCAGACCGAGCGGGGGGGCCTTTATGAGCAGTTCTTC. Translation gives CASSQTERGGLYEQFF.

Written as DNA, the CDR3 is TGTGCCAGCAGCCAGGGACTAGCGGGAGTTAATGAGCAGTTCTTC. Translating gives CASSQGLAGVNEQFF. The V call is TRBV7-2, the J call TRBJ2-1; TRBD2 agrees at 14 bases. The CDR3 has 15 amino acids. Trimming at V came to 5 bases and at J to 7 bases, leaving 4 bases not matched to a gene. CDR1 and CDR2 from the germline V gene are SGHTA and FQGNSA.

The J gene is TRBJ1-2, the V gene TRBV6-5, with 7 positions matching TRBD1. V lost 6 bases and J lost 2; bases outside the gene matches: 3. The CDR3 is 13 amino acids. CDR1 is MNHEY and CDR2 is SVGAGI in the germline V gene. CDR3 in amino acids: CASRGQANYGYTF. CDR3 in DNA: TGTGCCAGCAGAGGACAGGCCAACTATGGCTACACCTTC.

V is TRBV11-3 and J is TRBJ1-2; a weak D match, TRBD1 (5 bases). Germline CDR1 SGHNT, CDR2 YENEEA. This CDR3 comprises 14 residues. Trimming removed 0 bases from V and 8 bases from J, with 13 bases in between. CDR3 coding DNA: TGTGCCAGCAGCTTAGATTGGCAGGGCCGAGGCTACACCTTC. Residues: CASSLDWQGRGYTF. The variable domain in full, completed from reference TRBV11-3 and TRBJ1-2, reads EAGVVQSPRYKIIEKKQPVAFWCNPISGHNTLYWYLQNLGQGPELLIRYENEEAVDDSQLPKDRFSAERLKGVDSTLKIQPAELGDSAVYLCASSLDWQGRGYTFGSGTRLTVV.

The CDR3: CASSPGDRVYEQYF. CDR3 nucleotides: TGTGCCAGCAGCCCGGGGGACAGGGTCTACGAGCAGTACTTC. The V gene is TRBV5-4, the J gene TRBJ2-7, with 9 bases matching TRBD1. The CDR3 length is 14 residues. The junction had 5 bases not matched to a gene; V was cut back by 4 bases and J by 3 bases. Germline V gives CDR1 SGHNT, CDR2 YYREEE (reference sequence).

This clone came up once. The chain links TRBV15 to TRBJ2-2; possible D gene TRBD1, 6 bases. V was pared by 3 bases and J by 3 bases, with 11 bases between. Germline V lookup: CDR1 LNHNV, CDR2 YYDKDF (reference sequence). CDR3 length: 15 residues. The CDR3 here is CATSRDRQYTGELFF. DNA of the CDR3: TGTGCCACCAGCAGGGACAGACAGTACACCGGGGAGCTGTTTTTT.

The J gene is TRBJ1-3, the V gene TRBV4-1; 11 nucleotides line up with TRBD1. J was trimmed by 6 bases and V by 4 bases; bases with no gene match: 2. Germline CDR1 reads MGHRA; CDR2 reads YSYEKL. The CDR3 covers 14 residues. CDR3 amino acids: CASSRTGGENTIYF. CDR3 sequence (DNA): TGCGCCAGCAGCCGGACAGGGGGCGAAAACACCATATATTTT.

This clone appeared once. The CDR3 bases are TGTGCCAGCAGCCCGGGGACCTACAATGAGCAGTTCTTC. The encoded protein is CASSPGTYNEQFF. The rearrangement uses TRBV7-2 and TRBJ2-1, with D possibly being TRBD2 (5 bases). Germline V gene lookup returns CDR1 SGHTA and CDR2 FQGNSA. The V end was cut by 5 bases, the J end by 2 bases, with 7 bases between. The CDR3 totals 13 residues.

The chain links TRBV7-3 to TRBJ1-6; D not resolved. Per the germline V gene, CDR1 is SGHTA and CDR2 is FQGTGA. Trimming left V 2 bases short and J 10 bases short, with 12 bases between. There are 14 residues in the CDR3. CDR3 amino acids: CASSLGGYGSPLHF. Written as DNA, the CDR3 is TGTGCCAGCAGCTTAGGAGGGTATGGCTCACCCCTCCACTTT.

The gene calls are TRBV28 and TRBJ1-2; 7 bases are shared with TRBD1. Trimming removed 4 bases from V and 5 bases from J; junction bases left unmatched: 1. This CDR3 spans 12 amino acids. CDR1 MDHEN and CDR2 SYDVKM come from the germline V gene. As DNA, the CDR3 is TGTGCCAGCAGTTGGGGACAGTATGGCTACACCTTC. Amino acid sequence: CASSWGQYGYTF.

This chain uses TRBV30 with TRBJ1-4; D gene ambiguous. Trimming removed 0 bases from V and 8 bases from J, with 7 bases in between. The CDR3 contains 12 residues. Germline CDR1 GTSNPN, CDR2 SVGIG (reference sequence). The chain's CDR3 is CAWSVLREKLFF. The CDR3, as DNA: TGTGCCTGGAGTGTACTGAGAGAAAAACTGTTTTTT.